A selection of T cell receptor beta chains follows, all from one sample in a study of blood T cell repertoires in COVID-19. Data came from immunoSEQ multiplex PCR; TCRdb stores just in-frame clones and leaves some out. The sample holds about 200,000 clones, 70% to 90% seen once. Input material: peripheral blood. All receptors come from a man aged 45 to 65 with COVID-19, enrolled during active disease. Each CDR3 is given with its conserved first and last residue. The order of the fields is J gene, clone size, CDR3 length, D gene, V gene, CDR3 protein, CDR3 DNA. A D gene is named only where the DNA matches it firmly. Clone size is given for some rows only: seen once, a few or many times, or a class if the clone is expanded.

>TRBJ1-1|NA|12|NA|TRBV27
CASGSRRTEAFF
TGTGCCAGCGGGTCTAGGAGAACTGAAGCTTTCTTT
>TRBJ2-5|NA|15|TRBD1|TRBV5-1
CASSLGGGGQETQYF
TGCGCCAGCAGCTTGGGAGGGGGCGGGCAAGAGACCCAGTACTTC
>TRBJ2-1|NA|14|TRBD1|TRBV7-3
CASSRDRGFGEQFF
TGTGCCAGCAGCCGGGACAGGGGATTCGGTGAGCAGTTCTTC
>TRBJ1-4|NA|12|NA|TRBV29-1
CSVGSNNEKLFF
TGCAGCGTTGGGAGTAATAATGAAAAACTGTTTTTT
>TRBJ1-3|NA|15|NA|TRBV19
CASSISVLSGNTIYF
TGTGCCAGTAGTATTTCGGTCCTCTCTGGAAACACCATATATTTT
>TRBJ1-1|NA|15|NA|TRBV19
CASSIVGRGSAEAFF
TGTGCCAGTAGTATAGTGGGACGGGGGAGCGCTGAAGCTTTCTTT
>TRBJ2-3|NA|16|NA|TRBV7-9
CASSSWTELPTDTQYF
TGTGCCAGCAGCTCCTGGACAGAACTCCCCACAGATACGCAGTATTTT
>TRBJ2-5|NA|15|TRBD2|TRBV30
CAWSGTSGRKETQYF
TGTGCCTGGAGTGGAACTAGCGGGAGAAAGGAGACCCAGTACTTC
>TRBJ2-1|NA|14|NA|TRBV13
CASSHRRPSFEQFF
TGTGCCAGCAGCCACCGCCGACCTAGCTTTGAGCAGTTCTTC
>TRBJ2-2|NA|14|NA|TRBV24-1
CATSDWQNTGELFF
TGTGCCACCAGTGATTGGCAAAACACCGGGGAGCTGTTTTTT
>TRBJ1-2|NA|14|TRBD1|TRBV5-1
CASSLGTGIYGYTF
TGCGCCAGCAGCCTCGGGACAGGGATTTATGGCTACACCTTC
>TRBJ2-7|NA|15|TRBD1|TRBV6-5
CASSGRTGLLYEQYF
TGTGCCAGCAGCGGTAGGACAGGGCTACTCTACGAGCAGTACTTC
>TRBJ2-1|NA|17|NA|TRBV10-1
CASSESEDNGRCNEQFF
TGCGCCAGCAGTGAGTCAGAAGATAATGGGCGTTGCAATGAGCAGTTCTTC
>TRBJ2-1|NA|15|TRBD2|TRBV19
CASSTSGTSYNEQFF
TGTGCCAGTAGTACTTCCGGGACTAGCTACAATGAGCAGTTCTTC
>TRBJ1-1|NA|14|NA|TRBV6-6
CASSYSVRNTEAFF
TGTGCCAGCAGTTACTCTGTTCGGAACACTGAAGCTTTCTTT
>TRBJ2-2|NA|14|NA|TRBV18
CASSPPGHTGELFF
TGTGCCAGCTCACCACCGGGGCACACCGGGGAGCTGTTTTTT
>TRBJ1-5|NA|13|NA|TRBV30
CAWSVHGGQPQHF
TGTGCCTGGAGTGTACATGGGGGGCAGCCCCAGCATTTT
>TRBJ1-2|few|14|NA|TRBV3-1/TRBV3-2
CASSPERTSYGYTF
TGTGCCAGCAGCCCCGAAAGGACTAGCTATGGCTACACCTTC
>TRBJ2-1|NA|15|TRBD1|TRBV11-2
CASSATGVPYNEQFF
TGTGCCAGCAGCGCGACAGGGGTCCCCTACAATGAGCAGTTCTTC
>TRBJ2-3|NA|11|NA|TRBV6-5
CASTFRESQYF
TGTGCCAGCACGTTTCGAGAATCGCAGTATTTT